Each of the 13 T cell receptor beta chains below was sequenced from the same sample in a study of shared clonotypes between healthy human individuals. Sequencing used immunoSEQ multiplex PCR; TCRdb keeps in-frame clones, though not all of them. The sample yields around 2.5 million clones, 93% seen once. The sample was naive CD4+ T cells from PBMCs. Subset indicated: CD45RA+ positively selected. These TCRs come from a man aged 18 to 29 in good health. Some clones in this sample may be carry-over from other donors' samples.

V is TRBV5-1 and J is TRBJ2-3; D may be TRBD1 (5 bases). Germline CDR1 reads SGHRS; CDR2 reads YFSETQ. The V and J ends lost 4 bases and 4 bases respectively, with 10 bases between them. CDR3 size: 13 residues. The CDR3 bases are TGCGCCAGCAGCCAGGGTTTGGCAGATACGCAGTATTTT. Residues: CASSQGLADTQYF.

The chain links TRBV6-4 to TRBJ2-1, with D tentatively TRBD2 (5 bases). CDR1 and CDR2 from the germline V gene are MRHNA and SNTAGT. This CDR3 has 15 amino acids. V lost 2 bases to trimming and J lost 8 bases, with 16 bases between them. CDR3 DNA: TGTGCCAGCAGTGACACGCTTTCTAGCTTGGATGAGCAGTTCTTC. Translated: CASSDTLSSLDEQFF.

This chain links TRBV5-3 with TRBJ2-1; a possible D gene is TRBD2 (5 bases). TRBV5-3 is recorded as an ORF, its role being uncertain. V was pared by 1 base and J by 5 bases, with 13 bases between. This CDR3 region has 15 residues. CDR3 amino acids: CARSLLLSEDNEQFF. The CDR3 bases are TGTGCCAGAAGCTTGCTACTATCGGAGGACAATGAGCAGTTCTTC.

The chain recombines TRBV5-1 with TRBJ1-2; 8 bases map to TRBD1. The CDR3 is made up of 15 amino acids. V was clipped by 4 bases and J by 6 bases; unmatched bases: 11. From germline, CDR1 is SGHRS and CDR2 YFSETQ. The CDR3 DNA follows: TGCGCCAGCAGCCCAAGACAGGACAGGGTCGATGGCTACACCTTC. It yields the protein CASSPRQDRVDGYTF.

This chain connects TRBV7-8 to TRBJ2-7; 7 positions agree with TRBD2. J was trimmed by 4 bases and V by 1 base; bases with no gene match: 10. Germline assignment: CDR1 SGHVS and CDR2 FQNEAQ. The length of the CDR3 is 16 residues. CDR3 protein: CASSLGGGSLPYEQYF. Here the CDR3 DNA reads TGTGCCAGCAGCTTAGGGGGCGGGAGCCTACCTTACGAGCAGTACTTC.

This rearrangement joins TRBV28 to TRBJ1-1; tentatively, D is TRBD1 (5 bases). V shed 6 bases and J shed 6 bases, with 20 bases lying between them. Germline CDR1 and CDR2: MDHEN and SYDVKM. The CDR3 has 15 residues. CDR3 loop: CASRSSRGFVSEAFF. CDR3 sequence (DNA): TGTGCCAGCAGAAGTTCTCGGGGGTTTGTCTCTGAAGCTTTCTTT.

This rearrangement joins TRBV9 to TRBJ2-7; maybe TRBD1 (5 bases). Germline loops: CDR1 SGDLS, CDR2 YYNGEE. There are 14 residues in the CDR3. V was shortened by 0 bases and J by 4 bases, with 11 bases between the two germline ends. CDR3 amino acids: CASSVGGSVYEQYF. The DNA for the CDR3 is TGTGCCAGCAGCGTAGGGGGCAGCGTTTACGAGCAGTACTTC.

Only one count was recorded for this clone. V gene TRBV6-6 combines with J gene TRBJ2-5; possible D gene TRBD1, 6 bases. Trimming pared 2 bases from V and 5 bases from J, leaving 18 bases between. Looked up from germline, CDR1 is MNHNY and CDR2 is SVGAGI (reference sequence). The CDR3 extends over 16 amino acids. The CDR3 spells CASSYTPGHFLETQYF. CDR3 nucleotides: TGTGCCAGCAGTTACACACCGGGACACTTTTTGGAGACCCAGTACTTC.

The chain combines TRBV5-1 with TRBJ2-3; TRBD2 agrees at 10 bases. V shed 1 base, J shed 2 bases, and the junction held 10 bases outside the gene matches. The germline gives CDR1 SGHRS, CDR2 YFSETQ. The CDR3 consists of 18 residues. DNA for the CDR3: TGCGCCAGCAGCTTGAGGGCTAGCGGGAGCGGGACCACAGATACGCAGTATTTT. As protein: CASSLRASGSGTTDTQYF.

This chain joins TRBV5-1 and TRBJ2-2, with 11 bases aligning to TRBD1. This CDR3 spans 16 amino acids. V shed 4 bases and J 6 bases; nucleotides not matched to a gene: 8. Germline V gene sequence: CDR1 SGHRS, CDR2 YFSETQ. The CDR3 loop is CASSRAGTGGSGELFF. The CDR3 DNA reads as TGCGCCAGCAGCCGCGCCGGGACAGGGGGTTCCGGGGAGCTGTTTTTT.

The chain is built from TRBV9 and TRBJ2-3, with unresolved D. The V end lost 0 bases, the J end lost 2 bases, and 7 bases lay between the germline ends. The germline V gene has CDR1 SGDLS and CDR2 YYNGEE. This CDR3 has 14 residues. This CDR3 is CASSVDQYTDTQYF. The CDR3 DNA is TGTGCCAGCAGCGTAGACCAGTACACAGATACGCAGTATTTT. Using reference TRBV9 and TRBJ2-3 for the parts outside the CDR3, the full variable domain is DSGVTQTPKHLITATGQRVTLRCSPRSGDLSVYWYQQSLDQGLQFLIQYYNGEERAKGNILERFSAQQFPDLHSELNLSSLELGDSALYFCASSVDQYTDTQYFGPGTRLTVL.

The chain uses TRBV4-1 and TRBJ2-1; perhaps TRBD2 as D (6 bases). The V gene lost 1 base and the J gene lost 3 bases, with 22 bases spanning the gap. The CDR3 contains 19 residues. Germline V gene data show CDR1 as MGHRA and CDR2 as YSYEKL. CDR3 in amino acids: CASSQVPLRIAVDYNEQFF. Written as DNA, the CDR3 is TGCGCCAGCAGCCAAGTACCCCTTCGGATAGCGGTCGACTACAATGAGCAGTTCTTC.

The genes are TRBV11-3 and TRBJ1-5; D unclear. V lost 5 bases, J lost 9 bases, and 5 bases lay in between. This CDR3 spans 10 amino acids. CDR1 SGHNT and CDR2 YENEEA come from the germline V gene. The CDR3 region is CASSPGPQHF. DNA of the CDR3: TGTGCCAGCAGCCCCGGGCCCCAGCATTTT.